This entry features one T cell receptor beta chain sequence. The antigen is undetermined. The source of the sample is a study of cytomegalovirus exposure and HLA in healthy donors. Study-wide background: Unique TCRs numbering about 87 million, obtained from HLA-typed donors, made up an early data release.

Findings and caveats of the study: There were reportedly fewer N-insertions in an Asian-associated ancestry cluster than the roughly 670-donor mean, in a later analysis. Many donors shared some public TCRs, even though most TCR sequences were rare.

This CDR3 has 14 residues. Trimming left V 0 bases short and J 5 bases short, with 10 bases between. Germline V gives CDR1 KGHSH, CDR2 LQKENI. Primers for the PCR totalled 60 Vbeta and 13 Jbeta. Original methodology: Counted up in a later analysis, unique TCR beta chains came to some 75 million, with roughly 11 million shared. Generated by immunoSEQ multiplex PCR, the TCRdb table keeps only in-frame clones and is missing some. The V and J calls and clone size are taken from that table; D and trimming were inferred from the DNA. The data contain around 180,000 clones, over 80% of them singletons. Specimen: PBMCs. The chain has TRBV18 and TRBJ1-1, with D possibly matching TRBD1 (6 bases). This clonotype was sampled from a boy aged 2 to 10 in good health and CMV-seronegative. The CDR3 DNA follows: TGTGCCAGCTCACCACCGAAGGGGGATACTGAAGCTTTCTTT. Amino acid sequence: CASSPPKGDTEAFF.